This TCR beta chain was retrieved from a study of shared clonotypes between healthy human individuals. The study, taken as a whole, reports: Inspection by rarefaction showed sorted-subset sequencing to be incomplete despite large depth. Non-shared clonotypes displayed generation probabilities falling below those of clonotypes present in all four donors.

The data were produced by immunoSEQ multiplex PCR, yet TCRdb's version contains in-frame clones alone and is incomplete. The sample yields approximately 1.4 million clones, approximately 98% seen once. Donors were healthy HIV-negative adults without recent acute infections or vaccinations. With respect to this clone: Its antigen is currently unknown.

This CDR3 spans 16 amino acids. The V end lost 4 bases, the J end lost 4 bases, and 20 bases lay between the germline ends. The germline V gene has CDR1 SQVTM and CDR2 ANQGSEA. The sequenced material came from naive CD4+ T cells sorted from blood. Subset given: CD45RA+ positively selected. The receptor was isolated from a man in his thirties or forties in good health. This rearrangement joins TRBV29-1 to TRBJ2-1, with a possible D match to TRBD2 (6 bases). CDR3 in DNA: TGCAGCGTTGCACGGGACCGGGTCCGGGGGTACAATGAGCAGTTCTTC. Amino acids: CSVARDRVRGYNEQFF.